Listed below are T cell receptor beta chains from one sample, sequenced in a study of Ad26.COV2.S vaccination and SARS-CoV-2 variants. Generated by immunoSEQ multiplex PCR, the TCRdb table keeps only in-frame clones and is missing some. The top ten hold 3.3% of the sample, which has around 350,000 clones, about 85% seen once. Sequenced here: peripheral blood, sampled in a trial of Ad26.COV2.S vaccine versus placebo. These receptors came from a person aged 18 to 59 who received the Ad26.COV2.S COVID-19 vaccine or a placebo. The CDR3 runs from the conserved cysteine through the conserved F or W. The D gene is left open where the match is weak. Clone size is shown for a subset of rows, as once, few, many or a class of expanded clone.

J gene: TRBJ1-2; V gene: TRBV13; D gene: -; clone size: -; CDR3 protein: CASSLRDDYYGYTF; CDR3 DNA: TGTGCCAGCAGCCTCCGGGACGACTATTATGGCTACACCTTC
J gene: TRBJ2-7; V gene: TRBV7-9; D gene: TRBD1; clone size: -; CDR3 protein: CASSPGTGAIYEQYF; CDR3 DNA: TGTGCCAGCAGCCCCGGGACAGGGGCAATCTACGAGCAGTACTTC
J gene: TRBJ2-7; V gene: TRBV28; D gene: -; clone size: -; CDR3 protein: CASSFPSLVYEQYF; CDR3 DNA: TGTGCCAGCAGTTTCCCCTCTTTGGTATACGAGCAGTACTTC
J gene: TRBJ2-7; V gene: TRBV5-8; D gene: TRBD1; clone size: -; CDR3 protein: CASSLASTGQGIKQYF; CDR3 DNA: TGTGCCAGCAGCTTGGCCTCTACGGGACAGGGTATTAAGCAGTACTTC
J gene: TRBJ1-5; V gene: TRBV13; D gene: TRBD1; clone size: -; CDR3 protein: CASSSGQGGNQPQHF; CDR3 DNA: TGTGCCAGCAGCTCAGGACAGGGGGGCAATCAGCCCCAGCATTTT
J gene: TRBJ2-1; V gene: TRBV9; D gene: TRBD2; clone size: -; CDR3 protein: CASSPPGTSGYNEQFF; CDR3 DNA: TGTGCCAGCAGCCCGCCCGGGACTAGCGGGTACAATGAGCAGTTCTTC
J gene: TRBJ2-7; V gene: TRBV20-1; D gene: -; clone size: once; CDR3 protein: CSAGFYEQYF; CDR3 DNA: TGCAGTGCCGGTTTTTACGAGCAGTACTTC
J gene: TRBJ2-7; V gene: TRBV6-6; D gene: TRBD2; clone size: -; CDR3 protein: CASTGGYEQYF; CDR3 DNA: TGTGCCAGCACCGGGGGGTACGAGCAGTACTTC
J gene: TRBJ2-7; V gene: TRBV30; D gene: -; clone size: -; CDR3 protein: CAWGGKPYEQYF; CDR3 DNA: TGTGCCTGGGGTGGCAAGCCGTACGAGCAGTACTTC
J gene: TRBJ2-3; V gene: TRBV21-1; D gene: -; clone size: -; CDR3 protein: CASSKGKGSTDTQYF; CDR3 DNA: TGTGCCAGCAGCAAAGGGAAGGGTAGCACAGATACGCAGTATTTT
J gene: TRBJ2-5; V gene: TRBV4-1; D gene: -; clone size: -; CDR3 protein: CASSQGAPQETQYF; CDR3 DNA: TGCGCCAGCAGCCAAGGGGCACCTCAAGAGACCCAGTACTTC
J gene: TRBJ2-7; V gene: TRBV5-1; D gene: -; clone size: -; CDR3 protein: CASSSGSRGLDEQYF; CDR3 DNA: TGCGCCAGCAGCTCGGGGTCACGGGGCCTCGACGAGCAGTACTTC
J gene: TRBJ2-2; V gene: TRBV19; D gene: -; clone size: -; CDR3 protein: CASSQGGPRGTGELFF; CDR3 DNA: TGTGCCAGTAGCCAGGGGGGCCCTAGGGGCACCGGGGAGCTGTTTTTT
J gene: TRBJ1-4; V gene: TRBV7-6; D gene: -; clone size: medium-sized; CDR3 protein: CASSPGTNGANEKLFF; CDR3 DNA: TGTGCCAGCAGCCCCGGGACCAATGGGGCTAATGAAAAACTGTTTTTT
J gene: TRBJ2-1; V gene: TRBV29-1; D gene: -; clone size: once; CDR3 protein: CSALPGEAYNEQFF; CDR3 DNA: TGCAGCGCCCTCCCCGGGGAGGCTTACAATGAGCAGTTCTTC
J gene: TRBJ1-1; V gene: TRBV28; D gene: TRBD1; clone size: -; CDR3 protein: CASSLRWWQGVPNEAFF; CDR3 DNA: TGTGCCAGCAGTTTAAGATGGTGGCAGGGGGTTCCGAATGAAGCTTTCTTT
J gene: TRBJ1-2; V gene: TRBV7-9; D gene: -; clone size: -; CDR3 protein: CASSPNGGNYGYTF; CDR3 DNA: TGTGCCAGCAGTCCTAACGGGGGAAACTATGGCTACACCTTC
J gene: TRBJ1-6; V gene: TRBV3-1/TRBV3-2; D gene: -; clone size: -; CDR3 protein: CASTHSGGRNSPLHF; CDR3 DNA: TGTGCCAGCACCCATTCAGGAGGGCGCAATTCACCCCTCCACTTT
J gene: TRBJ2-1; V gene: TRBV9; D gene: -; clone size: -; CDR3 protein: CASSPLGARSSYNEQFF; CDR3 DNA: TGTGCCAGCAGCCCACTGGGAGCCCGTAGCTCCTACAATGAGCAGTTCTTC
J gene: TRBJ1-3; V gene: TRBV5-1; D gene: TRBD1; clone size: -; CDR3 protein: CASSFQTGMDGNTIYF; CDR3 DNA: TGCGCCAGCAGCTTTCAGACAGGGATGGATGGAAACACCATATATTTT
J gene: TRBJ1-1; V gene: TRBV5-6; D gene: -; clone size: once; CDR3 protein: CASSLFELLLMNTEAFF; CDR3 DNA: TGTGCCAGCAGCTTGTTTGAGCTCCTTTTAATGAACACTGAAGCTTTCTTT
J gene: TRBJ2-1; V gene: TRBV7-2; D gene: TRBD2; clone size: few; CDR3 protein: CASSPQSGGAQNEQFF; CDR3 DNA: TGTGCCAGCAGCCCCCAAAGCGGGGGGGCCCAAAATGAGCAGTTCTTC
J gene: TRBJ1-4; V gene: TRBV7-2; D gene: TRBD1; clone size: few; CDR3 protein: CASSSPRDRGVFANEKLFF; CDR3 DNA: TGTGCCAGCAGCTCCCCCCGGGACAGGGGAGTTTTTGCTAATGAAAAACTGTTTTTT
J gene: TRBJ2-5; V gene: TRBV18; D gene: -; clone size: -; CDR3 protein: CASSPKVSETQYF; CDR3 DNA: TGTGCCAGCTCACCCAAGGTTAGCGAGACCCAGTACTTC
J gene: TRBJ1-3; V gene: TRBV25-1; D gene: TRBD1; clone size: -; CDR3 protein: CASSDRRDSKSSGNTIYF; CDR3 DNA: TGTGCCAGCAGTGACCGCCGGGACAGTAAGAGCTCTGGAAACACCATATATTTT
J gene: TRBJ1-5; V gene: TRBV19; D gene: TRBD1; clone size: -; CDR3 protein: CASSASRGHDNQPQHF; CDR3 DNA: TGTGCCAGTAGTGCGTCCAGGGGGCACGACAATCAGCCCCAGCATTTT
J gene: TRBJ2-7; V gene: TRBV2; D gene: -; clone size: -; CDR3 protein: CASRQTHEQYF; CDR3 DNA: TGTGCCAGCAGACAGACGCACGAGCAGTACTTC
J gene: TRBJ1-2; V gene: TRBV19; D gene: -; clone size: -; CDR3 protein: CASKVMQGNYGYTF; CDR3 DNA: TGTGCCAGTAAGGTCATGCAGGGTAACTATGGCTACACCTTC
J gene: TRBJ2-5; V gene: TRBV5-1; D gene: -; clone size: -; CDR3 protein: CASAVGLDQETQYF; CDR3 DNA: TGCGCCAGCGCCGTGGGCCTGGACCAAGAGACCCAGTACTTC
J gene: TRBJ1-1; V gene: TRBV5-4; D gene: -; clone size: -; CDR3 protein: CASSSPGRETTEAFF; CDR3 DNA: TGTGCCAGCAGCTCGCCGGGCAGGGAGACCACTGAAGCTTTCTTT